A selection of T cell receptor beta chains follows, all from one sample in a study of T cell responses to AZD1222 COVID-19 vaccine. Profiled with immunoSEQ multiplex PCR; TCRdb holds only in-frame clones, not every one. Seen here are 150,000 to 200,000 clones, roughly 90% observed once, and the top ten hold roughly 5%. This material consisted of peripheral blood, taken on day 0 of AZD1222 vaccination. The receptors shown here come from an adult in good health. The CDR3 runs from the conserved cysteine through the conserved F or W. D genes are given only for firm matches.

d_call	v_call	j_call	cdr3_aa	cdr3_nt
.	TRBV3-1/TRBV3-2	TRBJ1-5	CASSQGPPGNQPQHF	TGTGCCAGCAGCCAAGGGCCCCCAGGTAATCAGCCCCAGCATTTT
.	TRBV7-2	TRBJ1-1	CASRRPGAYTEAFF	TGTGCCAGCAGACGGCCCGGAGCATACACTGAAGCTTTCTTT
.	TRBV18	TRBJ1-1	CASSEGQTNTEAFF	TGTGCCAGCTCAGAAGGACAGACTAACACTGAAGCTTTCTTT
.	TRBV30	TRBJ1-6	CAWSVAGNSPLHF	TGTGCCTGGAGTGTCGCCGGCAATTCACCCCTCCACTTT
.	TRBV4-3	TRBJ2-3	CASSQVAVSKTSTDTQYF	TGCGCCAGCAGCCAAGTGGCAGTTAGTAAAACTAGCACAGATACGCAGTATTTT
.	TRBV7-6	TRBJ1-3	CASSLAEFPSGNTIYF	TGTGCCAGCAGCTTAGCTGAATTCCCCTCTGGAAACACCATATATTTT
.	TRBV12-3/TRBV12-4	TRBJ1-3	CASSFDRNTIYF	TGTGCCAGCAGTTTCGATAGAAACACCATATATTTT
.	TRBV9	TRBJ2-4	CASSVGDRAGLAKNIQYF	TGTGCCAGCAGCGTAGGGGATCGAGCGGGCCTAGCCAAAAACATTCAGTACTTC
TRBD1	TRBV30	TRBJ1-2	CAWSRQGAGYGYTF	TGTGCCTGGAGTCGACAGGGGGCGGGCTATGGCTACACCTTC
.	TRBV28	TRBJ1-5	CASSLAGTSPSNQPQHF	TGTGCCAGCAGTTTAGCCGGGACATCCCCCAGCAATCAGCCCCAGCATTTT
.	TRBV9	TRBJ1-1	CASSVEGEDTEAFF	TGTGCCAGCAGCGTGGAAGGGGAGGACACTGAAGCTTTCTTT
.	TRBV30	TRBJ2-3	CAWTVGGASSTDTQYF	TGTGCCTGGACCGTGGGGGGCGCTTCTTCCACAGATACGCAGTATTTT
TRBD2	TRBV9	TRBJ2-3	CASSAGGGPDTQYF	TGTGCCAGCAGCGCCGGCGGGGGTCCAGATACGCAGTATTTT
.	TRBV30	TRBJ2-7	CAWSPSGVYEQYF	TGTGCCTGGAGTCCAAGCGGTGTATACGAGCAGTACTTC
.	TRBV2	TRBJ2-1	CASSEPRAGLWTSSYNEQFF	TGTGCCAGCAGTGAACCTCGGGCAGGGCTGTGGACAAGCTCCTACAATGAGCAGTTCTTC
.	TRBV11-2	TRBJ1-1	CASSLAQGEAFF	TGTGCCAGCAGCTTAGCACAGGGTGAAGCTTTCTTT
.	TRBV7-2	TRBJ2-2	CASKGLQGAGELFF	TGTGCCAGCAAGGGGTTGCAGGGAGCCGGGGAGCTGTTTTTT
.	TRBV18	TRBJ2-1	CASSPPEGYNEQFF	TGTGCCAGCTCACCACCGGAGGGCTACAATGAGCAGTTCTTC
.	TRBV7-3	TRBJ1-1	CASSLDSGRNTEAFF	TGTGCCAGCAGCTTAGATTCAGGGAGGAACACTGAAGCTTTCTTT
TRBD1	TRBV7-9	TRBJ1-4	CASSLARGQGVDEKLFF	TGTGCCAGCAGCTTAGCGAGAGGACAGGGTGTCGATGAAAAACTGTTTTTT
.	TRBV4-3	TRBJ1-3	CASSQAGIPGNTIYF	TGCGCCAGCAGCCAAGCGGGGATCCCTGGAAACACCATATATTTT
TRBD1	TRBV10-3	TRBJ1-5	CAISPTGSEQPQHF	TGTGCCATCAGCCCGACAGGGAGTGAGCAGCCCCAGCATTTT
.	TRBV7-2	TRBJ1-1	CASSLGRAGNTEAFF	TGTGCCAGCAGCTTAGGCAGGGCTGGGAACACTGAAGCTTTCTTT